One sample yielded the 9 T cell receptor beta chains listed below, sequenced in a study of CD8 T cells in ankylosing spondylitis. TCRdb analysed the 5' RACE reads with MiXCR anew, one entry per CDR3 protein. The profile shows fewer than 250,000 distinct CDR3 sequences, about 11% of them singletons. The sequenced sample was blood, either unsorted or a sorted T cell fraction (not recorded which). The source of these receptors is a male donor with ankylosing spondylitis or in good health (not recorded which).

At least ten counts were recorded for this clonotype. The chain combines TRBV6-1 with TRBJ1-5, with D uncertain. The CDR3 runs to 15 residues. V was cut by 7 bases and J by 0 bases, with 13 bases left in between. The germline CDR1 and CDR2 sequences are MNHNS and SASEGT. The CDR3 here is CASTLQADSNQPQHF. The CDR3 DNA reads TGTGCCAGCACCCTCCAGGCGGATAGCAATCAGCCCCAGCATTTT.

This sequence joins TRBV29-1 and TRBJ2-7; D is undetermined. This CDR3 is built from 15 residues. With 6 bases removed from V and 0 bases from J, the gap between germline ends came to 18 bases. Germline lookup yields CDR1 SQVTM and CDR2 ANQGSEA. The CDR3 DNA follows: TGCAGCGTCGTACCTACTAACCAGGTCTCCTACGAGCAGTACTTC. Protein product: CSVVPTNQVSYEQYF.

This clonotype was observed many times. The rearrangement joins TRBV3-1 to TRBJ2-1; D gene uncertain. The CDR3 is 19 amino acids. Trimming took off 0 bases at V and 3 bases at J, with 21 bases between the two ends. The germline V gene encodes CDR1 LGHDT and CDR2 YNNKEL (reference sequence). The CDR3 loop is CASSQDPLAAVTDYNEQFF. The DNA for the CDR3 is TGTGCCAGCAGCCAAGATCCCCTTGCCGCCGTAACGGACTACAATGAGCAGTTCTTC.

The rearrangement links TRBV1 to TRBJ1-5. TRBV1 is listed as a pseudogene. There are 13 residues in the CDR3. In DNA form, the CDR3 reads TGCACCAGCAGTCCGGACAGCCATCAGCCCCAGCATTTT. The encoded protein is CTSSPDSHQPQHF.

Many counts were recorded for this clonotype. The V gene is TRBV20-1, the J gene TRBJ2-1; D is unclear. The germline V and J ends were trimmed by 3 bases and 0 bases, with 9 bases remaining between them. Looked up from germline, CDR1 is DFQATT and CDR2 is SNEGSKA (reference sequence). The CDR3 has 14 residues. The CDR3 DNA reads as TGCAGTGCTAGGCCGGAAAGCTCCTACAATGAGCAGTTCTTC. Translated, it gives CSARPESSYNEQFF.

This clonotype was counted between two and nine times. J is TRBJ1-4 and V is TRBV19; perhaps TRBD1 as D (5 bases). The V end was cut by 2 bases, the J end by 8 bases, with 9 bases between. Germline loops: CDR1 LNHDA, CDR2 SQIVND (reference sequence). This CDR3 comprises 13 residues. Here the CDR3 reads CASSIPGTEKLFF. The CDR3 DNA is TGTGCCAGTAGTATACCAGGGACGGAAAAACTGTTTTTT. The variable domain in full, completed from reference TRBV19 and TRBJ1-4, reads DGGITQSPKYLFRKEGQNVTLSCEQNLNHDAMYWYRQDPGQGLRLIYYSQIVNDFQKGDIAEGYSVSREKKESFPLTVTSAQKNPTAFYLCASSIPGTEKLFFGSGTQLSVL.

This clonotype has more than one count but fewer than ten. The chain is built from TRBV5-1 and TRBJ2-1; TRBD1 matches at 8 bases. The V gene end was trimmed by 1 base and the J gene end by 5 bases; junction bases not matched to a gene: 5. This CDR3 comprises 15 residues. Germline CDR1 and CDR2: SGHRS and YFSETQ. CDR3 protein: CASSLRAGGNNEQFF. CDR3 sequence (DNA): TGCGCCAGCAGCTTGAGGGCAGGGGGCAACAATGAGCAGTTCTTC.

This clonotype appeared a few times. The chain joins TRBV15 to TRBJ2-3; D not certain. This CDR3 comprises 15 residues. V dropped 1 base and J dropped 0 bases, with 8 bases sitting between them. Germline loops: CDR1 LNHNV, CDR2 YYDKDF (reference sequence). CDR3 in DNA: TGTGCCACCAGCAGAGTGGAGACTAGCACAGATACGCAGTATTTT. Protein: CATSRVETSTDTQYF.

V is TRBV9 and J is TRBJ2-5, with a possible D match to TRBD1 (5 bases). V lost 3 bases, J lost 3 bases, and 21 bases lay in between. Germline values: CDR1 SGDLS, CDR2 YYNGEE. This CDR3 region has 17 residues. CDR3 sequence: CASSGSRKDTSKETQYF. Written as DNA, the CDR3 is TGTGCCAGCAGCGGAAGCAGAAAGGACACGTCGAAAGAGACCCAGTACTTC.